The 31 T cell receptor beta chains given below trace back to one sample, sequenced in a study of blood T cell repertoires in COVID-19. Here immunoSEQ multiplex PCR was the method, and the copy in TCRdb shows in-frame clones only, minus some. This sample has approximately 270,000 clones, with about 85% found just once. The sequenced sample was peripheral blood. The receptors were sampled from a man aged 18 to 29 with active or convalescent COVID-19.

V usage is TRBV30 and J usage is TRBJ1-2, with 7 nucleotides matching TRBD1. Germline trimming cut 2 bases from V and 0 bases from J; bases unmatched to any gene: 9. CDR3 length: 16 amino acids. CDR1 and CDR2 from the germline V gene are GTSNPN and SVGIG (reference sequence). The CDR3 loop is CAWSWAGGGANYGYTF. In DNA, the CDR3 is TGTGCCTGGAGTTGGGCCGGAGGGGGCGCTAACTATGGCTACACCTTC.

The genes are TRBV27 and TRBJ1-1; D is ambiguous. The germline CDR1 and CDR2 sequences are MNHEY and SMNVEV (reference sequence). This CDR3 is built from 12 residues. Trimming cost V 2 bases and J 6 bases, with 7 bases left between them. Here the CDR3 reads CASSLVGAEAFF. The CDR3 DNA is TGTGCCAGCAGTTTAGTGGGCGCTGAAGCTTTCTTT.

The chain joins TRBV19 to TRBJ1-3; 8 bases map to TRBD1. There are 15 residues in the CDR3. V lost 5 bases, J lost 0 bases, and 3 bases stayed unmatched. Germline assignment: CDR1 LNHDA and CDR2 SQIVND (reference sequence). The DNA of the CDR3 is TGTGCCAGTAGTCCCACAGGGGGCTCTGGAAACACCATATATTTT. Residues: CASSPTGGSGNTIYF.

This clone has only a few counts. This sequence joins TRBV4-3 and TRBJ2-2; D is unclear. Germline V gene lookup returns CDR1 LGHNA and CDR2 YSLEER. Between the trimmed V and J ends, which lost 1 base and 1 base, there was a span of 4 bases. The CDR3 sequence is 14 residues long. The CDR3 sequence: CASSQALNTGELFF. CDR3 DNA: TGCGCCAGCAGCCAAGCTCTGAACACCGGGGAGCTGTTTTTT.

This clone was detected once. The CDR3 nucleotides are TGTGCCAGCAGCTTTCAGGTTCCTAACTATGGCTACACCTTC. Its translation is CASSFQVPNYGYTF. This chain joins TRBV7-9 and TRBJ1-2; D is undetermined. Trimming took off 3 bases at V and 0 bases at J, with 8 bases between the two ends. Germline values: CDR1 SEHNR, CDR2 FQNEAQ (reference sequence). The CDR3 runs 14 residues.

The rearrangement links TRBV10-3 to TRBJ2-3, with 9 bases aligning to TRBD2. Trimming cost V 9 bases and J 2 bases; bases outside gene matches: 9. This CDR3 comprises 15 residues. In germline, CDR1 is ENHRY, CDR2 SYGVKD. The CDR3 loop reads CAIQRTSEFTDTQYF. The CDR3 nucleotides are TGTGCCATTCAGCGGACTAGCGAGTTCACAGATACGCAGTATTTT.

The chain's CDR3 is CASSPDVRGIQYF. The CDR3 DNA reads TGTGCCAGCAGCCCGGATGTCCGGGGCATTCAGTACTTC. The V call is TRBV5-8, the J call TRBJ2-4; weak D call: TRBD2 (5 bases). Germline V gene sequence: CDR1 SGHTS, CDR2 YDEGEE. This CDR3 is 13 amino acids long. V was shortened by 4 bases and J by 9 bases, with 14 bases between the two germline ends. Full variable domain (outside the CDR3, taken from reference TRBV5-8 and TRBJ2-4): EAGVTQSPTHLIKTRGQQATLRCSPISGHTSVYWYQQALGLGLQFLLWYDEGEERNRGNFPPRFSGRQFPNYSSELNVNALELEDSALYLCASSPDVRGIQYFGAGTRLSVL.

This chain uses TRBV5-1 with TRBJ2-5; 10 positions match TRBD2. There are 14 residues in the CDR3. V shed 2 bases, J shed 5 bases, and the junction held 3 bases outside the gene matches. The germline gives CDR1 SGHRS, CDR2 YFSETQ. CDR3 DNA sequence: TGCGCCAGCAGCTTCGGACTAGCGGAGGAGACCCAGTACTTC. Residues: CASSFGLAEETQYF.

J is TRBJ2-3 and V is TRBV7-3; a possible D gene is TRBD2 (5 bases). The CDR3 runs to 14 residues. Germline CDR1 and CDR2: SGHTA and FQGTGA. V was cut by 1 base and J by 4 bases, with 9 bases left in between. In nucleotides, the CDR3 is TGTGCCAGCAGCTTAATTCGGGAAGCAGATACGCAGTATTTT. This sequence encodes CASSLIREADTQYF. The variable domain in full, with the rest retrieved from reference TRBV7-3 and TRBJ2-3, is GAGVSQTPSNKVTEKGKYVELRCDPISGHTALYWYRQSLGQGPEFLIYFQGTGAADDSGLPNDRFFAVRPEGSVSTLKIQRTERGDSAVYLCASSLIREADTQYFGPGTRLTVL.

As concerns this clone: One end of the junction fails to match germline, which may point to a read error. The gene calls are TRBV5-1 and TRBJ2-2, with 10 bases lining up with TRBD1. The CDR3 is 16 amino acids. Germline V gene sequence: CDR1 SGHRS, CDR2 YFSETQ. This CDR3 is CASSFPGQGNSGELFF. DNA for the CDR3: TGCGCCAGCAGCTTCCCGGGACAGGGGAACTCCGGGGAGCTGTTTTTT.

J is TRBJ1-2 and V is TRBV9; TRBD1 aligns across 7 bases. Germline V gives CDR1 SGDLS, CDR2 YYNGEE. The CDR3 totals 14 residues. Trimming removed 4 bases from V and 2 bases from J; junction bases left unmatched: 5. CDR3 protein: CASSSQTGNYGYTF. DNA of the CDR3: TGTGCCAGCAGCTCCCAGACAGGGAACTATGGCTACACCTTC.

The rearrangement uses TRBV15 and TRBJ1-5; D ambiguous. Germline V gene data show CDR1 as LNHNV and CDR2 as YYDKDF (reference sequence). The CDR3 totals 14 residues. The germline V and J ends were trimmed by 4 bases and 4 bases, with 11 bases remaining between them. Here the CDR3 reads CATSTSVENQPQHF. As DNA, the CDR3 is TGTGCCACCAGCACCTCAGTCGAAAATCAGCCCCAGCATTTT.

The chain uses TRBV10-2 and TRBJ1-2, with 10 bases that match TRBD1. Germline V lookup: CDR1 WSHSY, CDR2 SAAADI. CDR3 length: 13 amino acids. Losses at the gene ends were 3 bases for V and 6 bases for J; bases not matched to a gene: 1. CDR3 bases: TGCGCCAGCAGTGAAGGGACAGGGGATGGCTACACCTTC. As protein: CASSEGTGDGYTF.

The chain joins TRBV5-4 to TRBJ2-5; 13 bases align to TRBD2. This CDR3 comprises 16 residues. Unmatched junction bases numbered 8, after V lost 4 bases and J lost 5 bases. Germline values: CDR1 SGHNT, CDR2 YYREEE (reference sequence). CDR3 amino acids: CASSEGLAGRLETQYF. CDR3 sequence (DNA): TGTGCCAGCAGCGAGGGACTAGCGGGGAGGTTGGAGACCCAGTACTTC. Together with reference TRBV5-4 and TRBJ2-5, the CDR3 gives the full variable domain: ETGVTQSPTHLIKTRGQQVTLRCSSQSGHNTVSWYQQALGQGPQFIFQYYREEENGRGNFPPRFSGLQFPNYSSELNVNALELDDSALYLCASSEGLAGRLETQYFGPGTRLLVL.

The chain employs TRBV19 and TRBJ2-3; 15 bases line up with TRBD2. V dropped 5 bases and J dropped 3; count of bases not matched to a gene: 12. The CDR3 is 19 amino acids. The V gene's germline CDR1 is LNHDA and CDR2 SQIVND (reference sequence). Here the CDR3 DNA reads TGTGCCAGTAGTTCCGGGACTAGCGGGAGGCAGTTTATGACAGATACGCAGTATTTT. It is translated as CASSSGTSGRQFMTDTQYF.

With regard to this clone: Other nucleotide sequences in the sample specify the same CDR3. This chain uses TRBV11-2 with TRBJ1-5, with 9 bases lining up with TRBD1. Trimming cost V 1 base and J 4 bases; bases outside gene matches: 2. Germline lookup yields CDR1 SGHAT and CDR2 FQNNGV. This CDR3 comprises 15 residues. The CDR3 sequence: CASSLGDRENQPQHF. Written as DNA, the CDR3 is TGTGCCAGCAGCTTAGGGGACAGGGAGAATCAGCCCCAGCATTTT.

This clone was recorded a few times. V gene TRBV3-1 (or the pseudogene TRBV3-2) combines with J gene TRBJ1-1, with no clear D. Germline CDR1 and CDR2: LGHDT and YNNKEL (reference sequence). This CDR3 spans 12 amino acids. V was pared by 5 bases and J by 2 bases, with 6 bases between. The CDR3 here is CASSCDNTEAFF. The CDR3 coding sequence is TGTGCCAGCAGCTGCGATAACACTGAAGCTTTCTTT.

This clone has at least ten counts. The genes are TRBV20-1 and TRBJ1-1; 9 bases match TRBD1. Germline-derived CDR1 and CDR2 are DFQATT and SNEGSKA (reference sequence). This CDR3 has 17 residues. Trimming removed 3 bases from V and 4 bases from J; junction bases left unmatched: 15. The CDR3 loop reads CSASRLNGQGRGTEAFF. CDR3 sequence (DNA): TGCAGTGCTAGTAGGCTGAACGGACAGGGGAGAGGCACTGAAGCTTTCTTT.

The chain uses TRBV5-1 and TRBJ2-1, with 8 bases fitting TRBD2. V lost 6 bases and J lost 3; bases outside the gene matches: 8. This CDR3 has 15 amino acids. Germline CDR1 SGHRS, CDR2 YFSETQ. The chain's CDR3 is CASTKQTSDYNEQFF. DNA of the CDR3: TGCGCCAGCACCAAACAGACTAGCGACTACAATGAGCAGTTCTTC.

The rearrangement uses TRBV19 and TRBJ1-1; D gene unclear. CDR1 LNHDA and CDR2 SQIVND come from the germline V gene (reference sequence). V lost 1 base and J lost 0, with 12 bases in between. The CDR3 is made up of 16 amino acids. DNA of the CDR3: TGTGCCAGTAGTATAGTCGCGGGCAGCTTGAACACTGAAGCTTTCTTT. The encoded protein is CASSIVAGSLNTEAFF.

The gene calls are TRBV7-2 and TRBJ2-7; perhaps TRBD1 as D (5 bases). This CDR3 spans 15 amino acids. Germline V gene data show CDR1 as SGHTA and CDR2 as FQGNSA. Trimming removed 1 base from V and 3 bases from J, with 13 bases in between. DNA for the CDR3: TGTGCCAGCAGCTTAGGGTTGGGGCAGGGCTACGAGCAGTACTTC. Its translation is CASSLGLGQGYEQYF. Full variable domain (missing parts from reference TRBV7-2 and TRBJ2-7): GAGVSQSPSNKVTEKGKDVELRCDPISGHTALYWYRQSLGQGLEFLIYFQGNSAPDKSGLPSDRFSAERTGGSVSTLTIQRTQQEDSAVYLCASSLGLGQGYEQYFGPGTRLTVT.

The V gene is TRBV19, the J gene TRBJ1-5; 8 bases line up with TRBD1. Unmatched junction bases numbered 8, after V lost 4 bases and J lost 3 bases. The germline gives CDR1 LNHDA, CDR2 SQIVND (reference sequence). CDR3 size: 16 residues. The CDR3 DNA follows: TGTGCCAGTAGTAGGGGACAGGTCAGTTTCAATCAGCCCCAGCATTTT. Translation: CASSRGQVSFNQPQHF.

In this sample, this clone turned up once. V and J are TRBV7-9 and TRBJ2-7, with no clear D. Trimming cost V 3 bases and J 0 bases, with 9 bases left between them. The CDR3 covers 14 residues. Germline V CDR1 and CDR2: SEHNR, FQNEAQ (reference sequence). CDR3 DNA sequence: TGTGCCAGCAGCTTCCCGGGTTCCTCCTACGAGCAGTACTTC. Translated, it gives CASSFPGSSYEQYF. The full variable domain, its missing parts supplied by reference TRBV7-9 and TRBJ2-7, is DTGVSQNPRHKITKRGQNVTFRCDPISEHNRLYWYRQTLGQGPEFLTYFQNEAQLEKSRLLSDRFSAERPKGSFSTLEIQRTEQGDSAMYLCASSFPGSSYEQYFGPGTRLTVT.

The chain recombines TRBV4-3 with TRBJ2-1; tentatively, D is TRBD2 (5 bases). The CDR3 loop spans 17 amino acids. V was trimmed by 1 base and J by 3 bases, leaving 16 bases between them. From germline, CDR1 is LGHNA and CDR2 YSLEER. The CDR3 DNA reads as TGCGCCAGCAGCCAAGTTGGCGGAGGTGCCTTCTACAATGAGCAGTTCTTC. Protein: CASSQVGGGAFYNEQFF.

CDR3 residues: CATSNRGGNQPQHF. CDR3 DNA sequence: TGTGCCACCAGCAACAGGGGAGGCAATCAGCCCCAGCATTTT. V usage is TRBV15 and J usage is TRBJ1-5; 7 bases agree with TRBD1. The CDR3 is made up of 14 amino acids. V dropped 4 bases and J dropped 2; count of bases not matched to a gene: 2. CDR1 and CDR2 (germline): LNHNV, YYDKDF (reference sequence).

The chain uses TRBV6-1 and TRBJ2-7; 7 bases map to TRBD1. The V and J ends lost 3 bases and 2 bases, in that order; junction bases with no gene match: 4. Per the germline V gene, CDR1 is MNHNS and CDR2 is SASEGT. This CDR3 has 14 residues. The CDR3 nucleotides read TGTGCCAGCAGTGAGGGACAGAACACCTACGAGCAGTACTTC. Encoded protein: CASSEGQNTYEQYF.

The rearrangement joins TRBV4-3 to TRBJ2-7; the match to TRBD1 covers 10 bases. The germline V gene has CDR1 LGHNA and CDR2 YSLEER. CDR3 length equals 16 residues. The J segment lost 0 bases and the V segment lost 5 bases, leaving 7 bases of the junction unmatched. The DNA for the CDR3 is TGCGCCAGCAGCGGCCGGGACAGGGGCCGCTCCTACGAGCAGTACTTC. Residues: CASSGRDRGRSYEQYF.

This chain connects TRBV12-5 to TRBJ1-5; 8 nucleotides match TRBD1. This CDR3 region has 15 residues. Trimming at V came to 2 bases and at J to 6 bases, leaving 6 bases not matched to a gene. The germline gives CDR1 LGHNT, CDR2 FRNRAP. As DNA, the CDR3 is TGTGCTAGTGGTTTGAGGTCAGGGGGCCTTCAGCCCCAGCATTTT. It codes for CASGLRSGGLQPQHF.

The chain couples TRBV15 to TRBJ2-1; tentative D call: TRBD1 (6 bases). Germline loops: CDR1 LNHNV, CDR2 YYDKDF (reference sequence). Between the trimmed V and J ends, which lost 6 bases and 6 bases, there was a span of 18 bases. The CDR3 contains 15 residues. The CDR3 reads CATSTDRMRSNEQFF. In DNA, the CDR3 is TGTGCCACCAGTACCGACAGGATGAGGTCCAATGAGCAGTTCTTC.

The V gene is TRBV19, the J gene TRBJ1-1; D remains ambiguous. Per the germline V gene, CDR1 is LNHDA and CDR2 is SQIVND (reference sequence). Trimming removed 3 bases from V and 2 bases from J, with 10 bases in between. There are 14 residues in the CDR3. In DNA form, the CDR3 reads TGTGCCAGTAGTATGGGAGACGGCAACACTGAAGCTTTCTTT. This encodes CASSMGDGNTEAFF.

The gene calls are TRBV28 and TRBJ1-1, with 12 bases fitting TRBD1. Trimming removed 6 bases from V and 11 bases from J; junction bases left unmatched: 7. The V gene's germline CDR1 is MDHEN and CDR2 SYDVKM. The CDR3 contains 13 residues. This CDR3 is CASSEGTGGHAFF. The DNA for the CDR3 is TGTGCCAGCAGCGAAGGGACAGGGGGCCATGCTTTCTTT.